The present T cell receptor (beta chain) was sequenced within a study of Graves' ophthalmopathy and Graves' hyperthyroidism. Study-wide background: Peripheral blood sampling occurred at initial diagnosis, before any treatment. General study findings and limits: Both a roughly 65% sensitivity and a 72.22% specificity characterized the model's predictions of ophthalmopathy progression.

CDR1 and CDR2 from the germline V gene are SQVTM and ANQGSEA. V shed 8 bases and J shed 7 bases, with 14 bases lying between them. This CDR3 contains 11 residues. No donor had other autoimmune disease, uncontrolled infection, pregnancy or lactation. RNA transcripts yielded amplified TCR beta CDR3 regions. The authors performed first-round RT-PCR with HTBI primers and then a second-round multiplex PCR. TCRdb called the multiplex PCR reads again in MiXCR, with one record for every CDR3 protein. The table lists 650,000 to 800,000 distinct CDR3 sequences, about 40% of them singletons. A word on this clonotype: Its cognate antigen is unknown.

V usage is TRBV29-1 and J usage is TRBJ1-1; D gene unclear. This receptor was identified in an adult man with Graves' ophthalmopathy. The sample taken for sequencing was peripheral blood. The CDR3 loop reads CSLGSFNEAFF. The CDR3 DNA sequence: TGCAGCTTGGGCAGTTTTAATGAAGCTTTCTTT. Full variable domain (outside the CDR3, taken from reference TRBV29-1 and TRBJ1-1): SAVISQKPSRDICQRGTSLTIQCQVDSQVTMMFWYRQQPGQSLTLIATANQGSEATYESGFVIDKFPISRPNLTFSTLTVSNMSPEDSSIYLCSLGSFNEAFFGQGTRLTVV.